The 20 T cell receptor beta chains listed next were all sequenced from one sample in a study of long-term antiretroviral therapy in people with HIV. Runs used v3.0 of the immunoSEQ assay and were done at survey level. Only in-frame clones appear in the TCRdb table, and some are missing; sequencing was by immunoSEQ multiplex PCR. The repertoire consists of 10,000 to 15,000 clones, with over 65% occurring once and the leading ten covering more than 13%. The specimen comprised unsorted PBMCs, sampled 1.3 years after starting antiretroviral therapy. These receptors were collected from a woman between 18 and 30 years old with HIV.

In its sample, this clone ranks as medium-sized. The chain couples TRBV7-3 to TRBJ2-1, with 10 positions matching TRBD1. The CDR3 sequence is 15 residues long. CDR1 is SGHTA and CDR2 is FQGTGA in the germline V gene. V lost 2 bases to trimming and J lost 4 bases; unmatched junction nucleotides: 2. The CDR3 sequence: CASSLDRGPYNEQFF. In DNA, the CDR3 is TGTGCCAGCAGCTTAGACAGGGGGCCTTACAATGAGCAGTTCTTC.

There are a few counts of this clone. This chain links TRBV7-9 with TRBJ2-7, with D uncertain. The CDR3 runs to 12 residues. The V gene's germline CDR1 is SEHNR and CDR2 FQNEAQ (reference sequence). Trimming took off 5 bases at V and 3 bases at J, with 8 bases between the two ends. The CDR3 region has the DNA TGTGCCAGCAGCCGCCCCCTCTACGAGCAGTACTTC. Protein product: CASSRPLYEQYF.

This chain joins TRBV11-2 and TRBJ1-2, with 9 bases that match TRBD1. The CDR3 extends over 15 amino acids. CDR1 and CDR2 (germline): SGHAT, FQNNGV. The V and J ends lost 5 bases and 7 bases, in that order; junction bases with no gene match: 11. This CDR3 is CASSVSRDRVFGYTF. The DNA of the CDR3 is TGTGCCAGCAGCGTAAGCCGGGACAGGGTGTTTGGCTACACCTTC.

The CDR3 loop reads CASSPRGTDTQYF. The CDR3 DNA is TGTGCCAGCAGTCCTCGGGGCACAGATACGCAGTATTTT. The chain carries TRBV11-3 and TRBJ2-3; D unclear. The CDR3 length is 13 residues. CDR1 and CDR2 (germline): SGHNT, YENEEA. Trimming pared 6 bases from V and 1 base from J, leaving 8 bases between.

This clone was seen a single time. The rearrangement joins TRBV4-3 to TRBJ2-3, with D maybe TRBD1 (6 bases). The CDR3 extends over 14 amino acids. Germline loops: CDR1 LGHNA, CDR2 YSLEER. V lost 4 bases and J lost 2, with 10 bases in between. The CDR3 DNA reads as TGCGCCAGCAGCCTGGACAGAGCCACAGATACGCAGTATTTT. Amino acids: CASSLDRATDTQYF.

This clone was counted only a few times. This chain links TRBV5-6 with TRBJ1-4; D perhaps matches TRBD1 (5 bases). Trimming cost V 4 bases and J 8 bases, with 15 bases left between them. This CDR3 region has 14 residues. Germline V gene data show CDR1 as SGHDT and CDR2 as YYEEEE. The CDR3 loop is CASSVLDKGEKLFF. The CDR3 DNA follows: TGTGCCAGCAGCGTCCTGGACAAAGGAGAAAAACTGTTTTTT.

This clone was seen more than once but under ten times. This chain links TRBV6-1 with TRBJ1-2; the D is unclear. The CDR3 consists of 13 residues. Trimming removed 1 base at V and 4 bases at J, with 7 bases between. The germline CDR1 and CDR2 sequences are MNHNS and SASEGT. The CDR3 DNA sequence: TGTGCCAGCAGTGAAGGGATCCCCTATGGCTACACCTTC. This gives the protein CASSEGIPYGYTF.

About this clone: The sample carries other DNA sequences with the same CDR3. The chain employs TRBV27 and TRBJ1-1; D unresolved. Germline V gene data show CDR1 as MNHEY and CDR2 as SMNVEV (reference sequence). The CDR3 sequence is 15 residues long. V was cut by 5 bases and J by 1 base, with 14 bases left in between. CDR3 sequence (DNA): TGTGCCAGCAGTAGTCCTGGCTCTCCGAACACTGAAGCTTTCTTT. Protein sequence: CASSSPGSPNTEAFF.

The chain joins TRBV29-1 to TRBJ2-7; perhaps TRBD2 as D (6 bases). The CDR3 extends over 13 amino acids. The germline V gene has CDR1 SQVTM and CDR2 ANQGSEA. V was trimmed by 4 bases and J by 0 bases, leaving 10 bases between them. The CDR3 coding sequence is TGCAGCGTTGCCGCTAGCGACTCCTACGAGCAGTACTTC. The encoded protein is CSVAASDSYEQYF.

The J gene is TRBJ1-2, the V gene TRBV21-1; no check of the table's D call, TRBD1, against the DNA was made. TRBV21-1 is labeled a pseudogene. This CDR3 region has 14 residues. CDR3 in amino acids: CASSKFRGGYGYTF. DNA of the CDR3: TGTGCCAGCAGCAAATTCAGGGGTGGCTATGGCTACACCTTC.

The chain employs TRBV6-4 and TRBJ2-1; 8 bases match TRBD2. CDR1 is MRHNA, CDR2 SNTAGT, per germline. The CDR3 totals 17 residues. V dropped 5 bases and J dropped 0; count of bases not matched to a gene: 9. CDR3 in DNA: TGTGCCAGCAGTCCGTCTCGAAGCGGGAGCTCCTACAATGAGCAGTTCTTC. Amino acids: CASSPSRSGSSYNEQFF.

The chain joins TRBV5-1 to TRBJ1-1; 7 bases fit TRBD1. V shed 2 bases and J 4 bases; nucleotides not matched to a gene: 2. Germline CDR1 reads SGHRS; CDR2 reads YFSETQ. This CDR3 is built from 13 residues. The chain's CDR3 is CASSLTGVTEAFF. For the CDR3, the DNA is TGCGCCAGCAGCTTAACAGGGGTCACTGAAGCTTTCTTT. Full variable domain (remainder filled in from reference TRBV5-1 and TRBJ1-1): KAGVTQTPRYLIKTRGQQVTLSCSPISGHRSVSWYQQTPGQGLQFLFEYFSETQRNKGNFPGRFSGRQFSNSRSEMNVSTLELGDSALYLCASSLTGVTEAFFGQGTRLTVV.

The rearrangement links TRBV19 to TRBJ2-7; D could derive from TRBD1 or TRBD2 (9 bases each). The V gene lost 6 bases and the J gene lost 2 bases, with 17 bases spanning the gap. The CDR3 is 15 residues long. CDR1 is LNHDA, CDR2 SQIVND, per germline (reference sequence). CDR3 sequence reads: CASSAGGTGTYEQYF. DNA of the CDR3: TGTGCCAGTAGCGCGGGAGGGACAGGGACCTACGAGCAGTACTTC.

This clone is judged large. The CDR3 DNA reads as TGTGCCAGCAGTTTAACGCCCGTCACTAACTATGGCTACACCTTC. Its translation: CASSLTPVTNYGYTF. The chain carries TRBV28 and TRBJ1-2; D remains ambiguous. The CDR3 is made up of 15 amino acids. V lost 2 bases and J 0 bases, leaving 10 bases between the germline ends. CDR1 and CDR2 (germline): MDHEN, SYDVKM.

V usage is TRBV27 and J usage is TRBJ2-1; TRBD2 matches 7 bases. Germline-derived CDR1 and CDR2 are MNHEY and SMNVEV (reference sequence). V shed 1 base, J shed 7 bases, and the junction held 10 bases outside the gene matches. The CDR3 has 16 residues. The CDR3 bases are TGTGCCAGCAGTTTATGGTGGCGGGGGAAGCTAAATGAGCAGTTCTTC. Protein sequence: CASSLWWRGKLNEQFF.

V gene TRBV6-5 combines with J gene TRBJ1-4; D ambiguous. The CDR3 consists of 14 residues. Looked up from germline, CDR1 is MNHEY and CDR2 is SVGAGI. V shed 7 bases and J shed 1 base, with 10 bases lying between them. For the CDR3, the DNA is TGTGCCAGCACCCAGACGGAAACTAATGAAAAACTGTTTTTT. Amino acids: CASTQTETNEKLFF.

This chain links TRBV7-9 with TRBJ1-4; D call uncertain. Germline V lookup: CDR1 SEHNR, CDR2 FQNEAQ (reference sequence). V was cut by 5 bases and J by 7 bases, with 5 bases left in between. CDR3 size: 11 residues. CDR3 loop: CASSTGEKLFF. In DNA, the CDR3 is TGTGCCAGCAGCACCGGTGAAAAACTGTTTTTT.

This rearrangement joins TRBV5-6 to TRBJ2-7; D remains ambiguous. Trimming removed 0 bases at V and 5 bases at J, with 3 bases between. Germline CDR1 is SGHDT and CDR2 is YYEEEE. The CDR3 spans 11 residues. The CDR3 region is CASSLGNEQYF. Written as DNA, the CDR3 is TGTGCCAGCAGCTTGGGAAACGAGCAGTACTTC.

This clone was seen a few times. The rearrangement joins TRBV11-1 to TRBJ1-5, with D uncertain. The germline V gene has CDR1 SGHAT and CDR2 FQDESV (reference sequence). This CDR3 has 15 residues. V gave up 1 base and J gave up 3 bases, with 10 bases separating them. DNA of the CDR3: TGTGCCAGCAGCTTAGGTAGGCAGTACAATCAGCCCCAGCATTTT. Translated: CASSLGRQYNQPQHF.

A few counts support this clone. CDR3 region: CASSLIVEQYF. CDR3 DNA sequence: TGTGCCAGCAGCTTAATCGTCGAGCAGTACTTC. The chain has TRBV11-2 and TRBJ2-7; D remains unclear. Trimming left V 2 bases short and J 6 bases short, with 5 bases between. The CDR3 is 11 amino acids. Germline assignment: CDR1 SGHAT and CDR2 FQNNGV.